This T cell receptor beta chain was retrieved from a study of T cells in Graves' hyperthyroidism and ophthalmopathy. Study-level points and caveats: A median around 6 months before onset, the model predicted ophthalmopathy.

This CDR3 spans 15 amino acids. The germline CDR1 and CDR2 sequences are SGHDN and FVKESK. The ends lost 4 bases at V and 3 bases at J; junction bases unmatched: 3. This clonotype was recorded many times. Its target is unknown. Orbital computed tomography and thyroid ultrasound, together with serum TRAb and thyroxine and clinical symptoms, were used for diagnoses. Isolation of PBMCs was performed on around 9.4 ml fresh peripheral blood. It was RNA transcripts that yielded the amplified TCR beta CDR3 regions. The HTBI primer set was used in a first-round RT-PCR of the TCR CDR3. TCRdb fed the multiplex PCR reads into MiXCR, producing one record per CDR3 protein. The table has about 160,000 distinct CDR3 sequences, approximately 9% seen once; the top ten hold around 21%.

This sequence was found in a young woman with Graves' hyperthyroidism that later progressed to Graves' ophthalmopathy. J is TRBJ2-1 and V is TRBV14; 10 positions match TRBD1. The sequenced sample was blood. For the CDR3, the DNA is TGTGCCAGCAGCCTGACAGGGGGCCACTACAATGAGCAGTTCTTC. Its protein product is CASSLTGGHYNEQFF.